This entry concerns a single TCR beta chain. The CDR3 consists of 18 residues. V lost 3 bases, J lost 5 bases, and 22 bases lay in between. Germline V gene sequence: CDR1 KGHSH, CDR2 LQKENI. Measured with immunoSEQ multiplex PCR; TCRdb has only the in-frame clones, and not every one. This table has roughly 700,000 clones, approximately 79% appearing once. This specimen comes from a study of shared clonotypes between healthy human individuals. V usage is TRBV18 and J usage is TRBJ1-4; weak D call: TRBD1 (6 bases). The sample was memory CD4+ T cells sorted from blood. Subset denoted: CD45RA-negative fraction. The clonotype was recovered from a woman aged 30 to 39 in good health. CDR3 DNA sequence: TGTGCCAGCTCACCGTCGACAGGTGGGCCTACCAGAAATGAAAAACTGTTTTTT. Its protein is CASSPSTGGPTRNEKLFF. Full variable domain (rest looked up from reference TRBV18 and TRBJ1-4): NAGVMQNPRHLVRRRGQEARLRCSPMKGHSHVYWYRQLPEEGLKFMVYLQKENIIDESGMPKERFSAEFPKEGPSILRIQQVVRGDSAAYFCASSPSTGGPTRNEKLFFGSGTQLSVL.